These 25 T cell receptor beta chains were all obtained from the same sample, sequenced in a study of blood T cell repertoires in COVID-19. Clones were read by immunoSEQ multiplex PCR, and TCRdb kept only the in-frame ones, dropping some. This sample carries roughly 150,000 clones, approximately 83% of them seen once, and the ten largest clones take over 5%. Sequenced: PBMCs or T cells enriched from blood (not recorded which). Receptor source: a man in his 70s who had been exposed to COVID-19.

The sample holds one count of this clone. J is TRBJ1-2 and V is TRBV7-9; 7 bases fit TRBD1. This CDR3 is built from 17 residues. CDR1 is SEHNR and CDR2 is FQNEAQ in the germline V gene (reference sequence). V gave up 4 bases and J gave up 2 bases; unmatched junction bases: 13. The CDR3 protein is CASSSGGTAPLNYGYTF. CDR3 DNA sequence: TGTGCCAGCAGCTCAGGAGGGACAGCTCCGTTAAACTATGGCTACACCTTC.

The chain uses TRBV6-6 and TRBJ1-3; TRBD1 aligns across 8 bases. Per germline, CDR1 MNHNY and CDR2 SVGAGI (reference sequence). Trimming at V came to 6 bases and at J to 0 bases, leaving 16 bases not matched to a gene. The CDR3 has 19 residues. The CDR3 DNA reads TGTGCCAGCAGCTCCGTGGGATCAGGGGGCGCTTACTCTGGAAACACCATATATTTT. Amino acids: CASSSVGSGGAYSGNTIYF.

The V call is TRBV19, the J call TRBJ1-1; D might be TRBD1 (6 bases). This CDR3 has 14 residues. V was pared by 6 bases and J by 3 bases, with 14 bases between. Germline CDR1 is LNHDA and CDR2 is SQIVND (reference sequence). The CDR3 loop reads CASSATRGYTEAFF. CDR3 bases: TGTGCCAGTAGCGCCACCAGGGGCTACACTGAAGCTTTCTTT.

Worth noting for this clone: Other nucleotide sequences in the sample specify the same CDR3. This chain connects TRBV12-3 or TRBV12-4 to TRBJ1-1; D perhaps matches TRBD1 (6 bases). Trimming left V 6 bases short and J 1 base short, with 9 bases between. CDR3 length: 13 residues. CDR3 bases: TGTGCCAGCAGACCGGGACAGAACACTGAAGCTTTCTTT. Translation gives CASRPGQNTEAFF.

This clone has more than one count but fewer than ten. This rearrangement joins TRBV29-1 to TRBJ1-1; 8 bases are a match to TRBD1. The length of the CDR3 is 13 residues. With V trimmed by 6 bases and J by 3 bases, 6 bases remained unmatched. Germline V lookup: CDR1 SQVTM, CDR2 ANQGSEA. The CDR3 reads CSVDREVDTEAFF. CDR3 coding DNA: TGCAGCGTGGACAGGGAAGTGGACACTGAAGCTTTCTTT.

This chain uses TRBV2 with TRBJ1-1; no clear D. Germline CDR1 and CDR2: SNHLY and FYNNEI. CDR3 length equals 12 residues. Trimming took off 4 bases at V and 5 bases at J, with 8 bases between the two ends. The CDR3 nucleotides are TGTGCCAGCAGTGTGTCCCGGACTGAAGCTTTCTTT. Protein: CASSVSRTEAFF. Variable domain in full (rest from reference TRBV2 and TRBJ1-1): EPEVTQTPSHQVTQMGQEVILRCVPISNHLYFYWYRQILGQKVEFLVSFYNNEISEKSEIFDDQFSVERPDGSNFTLKIRSTKLEDSAMYFCASSVSRTEAFFGQGTRLTVV.

The chain is built from TRBV11-2 and TRBJ2-4, with D possibly matching TRBD1 (5 bases). Trimming removed 0 bases at V and 10 bases at J, with 13 bases between. This CDR3 region has 14 residues. The germline gives CDR1 SGHAT, CDR2 FQNNGV. In nucleotides, the CDR3 is TGTGCCAGCAGCTTAGATATTTCCAGGGATATTCAGTACTTC. It specifies CASSLDISRDIQYF.

The chain carries TRBV15 and TRBJ1-3, with 9 nucleotides matching TRBD1. The CDR3 covers 16 residues. From germline, CDR1 is LNHNV and CDR2 YYDKDF (reference sequence). V shed 5 bases, J shed 3 bases, and the junction held 8 bases outside the gene matches. The CDR3 region is CATSGDRELYGNTIYF. CDR3 nucleotides: TGTGCCACCAGCGGGGACAGGGAACTATATGGAAACACCATATATTTT.

This clone was seen once. This chain joins TRBV6-5 and TRBJ2-5; 8 bases match TRBD2. The CDR3 loop spans 15 amino acids. Germline CDR1 MNHEY, CDR2 SVGAGI. Trimming at V came to 5 bases and at J to 5 bases, leaving 10 bases not matched to a gene. As DNA, the CDR3 is TGTGCCAGCAGTCACGGGGGGGCCGAGTGGGAGACCCAGTACTTC. Protein product: CASSHGGAEWETQYF.

This clone has a single count. V usage is TRBV10-3 and J usage is TRBJ1-2; D gene ambiguous. V lost 0 bases, J lost 7 bases, and 9 bases lay in between. Germline values: CDR1 ENHRY, CDR2 SYGVKD. This CDR3 has 13 residues. The CDR3 coding sequence is TGTGCCATCAGTGAGTCTCGAGAACGTGGCTACACCTTC. Translation: CAISESRERGYTF.

The V and J genes are TRBV7-9 and TRBJ2-1, with 7 bases aligning to TRBD2. Germline-derived CDR1 and CDR2 are SEHNR and FQNEAQ (reference sequence). The CDR3 consists of 12 residues. V gave up 3 bases and J gave up 9 bases; unmatched junction bases: 2. As DNA, the CDR3 is TGTGCCAGCAGCTTCGGGGAGGGTGAGCAGTTCTTC. Amino acid sequence: CASSFGEGEQFF.

This sequence joins TRBV19 and TRBJ2-1; 7 bases agree with TRBD1. There are 17 residues in the CDR3. Germline V lookup: CDR1 LNHDA, CDR2 SQIVND (reference sequence). V gave up 6 bases and J gave up 0 bases; unmatched junction bases: 11. The CDR3 loop reads CASRGRGSYNSYNEQFF. The CDR3 region has the DNA TGTGCCAGTAGAGGCAGGGGGAGTTATAACTCCTACAATGAGCAGTTCTTC.

The chain combines TRBV9 with TRBJ2-3, with 8 bases that match TRBD1. Germline-derived CDR1 and CDR2 are SGDLS and YYNGEE. The CDR3 loop spans 16 amino acids. V was pared by 0 bases and J by 2 bases, with 5 bases of the junction left unmatched. This CDR3 reads CASSVATGAFTDTQYF. The CDR3 DNA is TGTGCCAGCAGCGTAGCGACAGGGGCCTTCACAGATACGCAGTATTTT.

The chain joins TRBV7-2 to TRBJ2-1; 11 bases are shared with TRBD1. This CDR3 has 15 amino acids. Trimming took 6 bases from V and 7 from J; bases not matched to a gene: 8. Germline loops: CDR1 SGHTA, CDR2 FQGNSA. CDR3: CASSPWDRGGNEQFF. CDR3 sequence (DNA): TGTGCCAGCAGTCCTTGGGACAGGGGGGGGAATGAGCAGTTCTTC.

The chain joins TRBV19 to TRBJ2-3, with 12 bases identical to TRBD2. Germline V gives CDR1 LNHDA, CDR2 SQIVND (reference sequence). With V trimmed by 5 bases and J by 5 bases, 11 bases remained unmatched. The CDR3 runs 17 residues. This CDR3 reads CASSSARLAGVVDTQYF. For the CDR3, the DNA is TGTGCCAGTAGTTCCGCCCGACTAGCGGGAGTAGTAGATACGCAGTATTTT.

The chain links TRBV6-5 to TRBJ2-5; D gene unclear. Trimming left V 2 bases short and J 8 bases short, with 18 bases between. CDR1 MNHEY and CDR2 SVGAGI come from the germline V gene. The CDR3 length is 15 residues. The CDR3 bases are TGTGCCAGCAGTTACAATGGTGGCCTCCCAGGCACCCAGTACTTC. Amino acid sequence: CASSYNGGLPGTQYF.

The chain couples TRBV5-5 to TRBJ2-3, with TRBD1 matching 10 bases. V shed 4 bases and J 6 bases; nucleotides not matched to a gene: 11. Germline V gene sequence: CDR1 SGHKS, CDR2 YYEKEE (reference sequence). The length of the CDR3 is 16 residues. Written as DNA, the CDR3 is TGTGCCAGCAGCCTACCGGGACAGGGGTTATACGATACGCAGTATTTT. This codes for CASSLPGQGLYDTQYF.

This rearrangement joins TRBV4-3 to TRBJ2-5; tentative D call: TRBD2 (5 bases). Germline V gene lookup returns CDR1 LGHNA and CDR2 YSLEER. Trimming took off 0 bases at V and 3 bases at J, with 11 bases between the two ends. The CDR3 runs 15 residues. In nucleotides, the CDR3 is TGCGCCAGCAGCCAAGATTTTCGGCGGGAAGAGACCCAGTACTTC. Amino acid sequence: CASSQDFRREETQYF.

The chain is built from TRBV28 and TRBJ1-2; D unresolved. From germline, CDR1 is MDHEN and CDR2 SYDVKM. CDR3 length: 11 amino acids. With 5 bases removed from V and 8 bases from J, the gap between germline ends came to 9 bases. The CDR3 loop is CASSQTYGYTF. CDR3 nucleotide sequence: TGTGCCAGCAGTCAGACATACGGCTACACCTTC.

The V gene is TRBV27, the J gene TRBJ1-2, with TRBD1 matching 10 bases. Germline V gene data show CDR1 as MNHEY and CDR2 as SMNVEV (reference sequence). V trimming: 6 bases; J trimming: 3 bases; junction bases outside the gene matches: 13. The CDR3 covers 17 residues. CDR3 in amino acids: CASRDLSGTGAYYGYTF. The CDR3 DNA reads TGTGCCAGCAGGGACCTCTCCGGGACAGGGGCCTACTATGGCTACACCTTC.

This clone was seen a handful of times. This CDR3 reads CASSPRGSTPGEQFF. CDR3 sequence (DNA): TGTGCCAGCAGCCCCCGAGGAAGTACGCCGGGTGAGCAGTTCTTC. V is TRBV11-3 and J is TRBJ2-1; D is uncertain. The CDR3 is made up of 15 amino acids. In germline, CDR1 is SGHNT, CDR2 YENEEA. V lost 5 bases and J lost 9, with 20 bases in between.

The chain combines TRBV6-5 with TRBJ2-1; a possible D gene is TRBD1 (6 bases). The V end was cut by 2 bases, the J end by 4 bases, with 12 bases between. The CDR3 length is 15 residues. CDR1 MNHEY and CDR2 SVGAGI come from the germline V gene. For the CDR3, the DNA is TGTGCCAGCAGTTACAGGACAGCTAGTTACAATGAGCAGTTCTTC. Its protein product is CASSYRTASYNEQFF.

This clone turned up a few times. This CDR3 reads CATSRDPPYEQYF. CDR3 nucleotide sequence: TGTGCCACCAGCAGAGATCCTCCCTACGAGCAGTACTTC. This chain links TRBV15 with TRBJ2-7; D is unresolved. Germline V gene lookup returns CDR1 LNHNV and CDR2 YYDKDF (reference sequence). The CDR3 consists of 13 residues. Deletions cut 0 bases from V and 2 bases from J, with 5 bases between.

The chain links TRBV7-8 to TRBJ2-7, with 8 bases matching TRBD2. Germline CDR1 is SGHVS and CDR2 is FQNEAQ. Unmatched junction bases numbered 8, after V lost 4 bases and J lost 0 bases. The length of the CDR3 is 16 residues. The CDR3: CASSSGGAAISYEQYF. CDR3 DNA: TGTGCCAGCAGCTCCGGGGGGGCGGCTATCTCCTACGAGCAGTACTTC.

The V and J genes are TRBV20-1 and TRBJ2-6; 7 bases match TRBD2. The junction had 4 bases not matched to a gene; V was cut back by 3 bases and J by 2 bases. The CDR3 contains 15 residues. CDR1 and CDR2 from the germline V gene are DFQATT and SNEGSKA (reference sequence). Written as DNA, the CDR3 is TGCAGTGCTAGTAAGGGAGGGCCTGGGGCCAACGTCCTGACTTTC. Translating gives CSASKGGPGANVLTF.